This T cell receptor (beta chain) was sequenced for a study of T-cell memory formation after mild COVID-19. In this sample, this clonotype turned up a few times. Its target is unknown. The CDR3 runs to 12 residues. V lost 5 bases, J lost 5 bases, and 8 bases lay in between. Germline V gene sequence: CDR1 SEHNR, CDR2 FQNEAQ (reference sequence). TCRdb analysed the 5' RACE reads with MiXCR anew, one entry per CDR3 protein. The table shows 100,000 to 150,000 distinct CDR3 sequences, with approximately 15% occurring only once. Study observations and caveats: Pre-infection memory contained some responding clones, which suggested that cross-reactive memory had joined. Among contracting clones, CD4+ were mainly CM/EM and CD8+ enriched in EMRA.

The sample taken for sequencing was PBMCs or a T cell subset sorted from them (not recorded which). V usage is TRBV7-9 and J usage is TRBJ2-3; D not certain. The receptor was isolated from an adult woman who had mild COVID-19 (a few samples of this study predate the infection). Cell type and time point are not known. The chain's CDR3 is CASSPPRDTQYF. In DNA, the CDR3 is TGTGCCAGCAGCCCACCCCGAGATACGCAGTATTTT.